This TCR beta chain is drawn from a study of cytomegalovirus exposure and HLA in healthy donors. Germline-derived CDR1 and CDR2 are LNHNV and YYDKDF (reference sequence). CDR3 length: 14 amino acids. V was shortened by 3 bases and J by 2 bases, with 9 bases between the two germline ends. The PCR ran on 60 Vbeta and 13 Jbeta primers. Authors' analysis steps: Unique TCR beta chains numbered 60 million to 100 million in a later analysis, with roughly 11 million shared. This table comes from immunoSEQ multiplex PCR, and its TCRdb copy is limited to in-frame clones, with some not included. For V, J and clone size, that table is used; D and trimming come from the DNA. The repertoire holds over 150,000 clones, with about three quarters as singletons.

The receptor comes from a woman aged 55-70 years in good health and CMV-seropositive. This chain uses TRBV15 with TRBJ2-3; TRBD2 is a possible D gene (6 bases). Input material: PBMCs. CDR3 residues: CATSRSGLTDTQYF. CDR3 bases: TGTGCCACCAGCAGGTCGGGACTCACAGATACGCAGTATTTT.